The 17 T cell receptor beta chains given below trace back to one sample, sequenced in a study of blood T cell repertoires in COVID-19. TCRdb's table, derived via immunoSEQ multiplex PCR, lists solely in-frame clones and lacks some. The repertoire holds some 100,000 clones, with around nine tenths as singletons. The sequencing input was peripheral blood. The receptors come from a man aged 45-65 years with acute or convalescent COVID-19.

A few counts support this clone. A read error may produce the germline difference seen at one junction end. The rearrangement joins TRBV4-1 to TRBJ2-1; a possible D gene is TRBD2 (6 bases). The CDR3 length is 16 residues. The germline V gene encodes CDR1 MGHRA and CDR2 YSYEKL. This CDR3 reads CASSQAGTGSFNGQFF. CDR3 in DNA: TGCGCCAGCAGCCAGGCCGGGACTGGGAGTTTCAATGGGCAGTTCTTC.

This clone was observed a few times. V is TRBV10-1 and J is TRBJ2-7, with 9 bases that match TRBD2. The J segment lost 0 bases and the V segment lost 3 bases, leaving 3 bases of the junction unmatched. There are 15 residues in the CDR3. Per the germline V gene, CDR1 is WNHNN and CDR2 is SYGVQD (reference sequence). The CDR3 DNA is TGCGCCAGCAGTGAATTTAGCGGGAGCTCCTACGAGCAGTACTTC. Translating it yields CASSEFSGSSYEQYF.

The chain carries TRBV6-5 and TRBJ1-4; D remains ambiguous. Between the trimmed V and J ends, which lost 2 bases and 1 base, there was a span of 2 bases. The CDR3 contains 13 residues. Germline V gene lookup returns CDR1 MNHEY and CDR2 SVGAGI. CDR3: CASSYQTNEKLFF. CDR3 DNA: TGTGCCAGCAGTTACCAAACTAATGAAAAACTGTTTTTT.

This clone was seen more than once but under ten times. The CDR3 protein is CASSDTVGANVLTF. The CDR3 nucleotides are TGTGCCAGCAGCGACACAGTTGGGGCCAACGTCCTGACTTTC. The chain has TRBV13 and TRBJ2-6; D is unresolved. Trimming pared 5 bases from V and 3 bases from J, leaving 8 bases between. The CDR3 has 14 amino acids. Germline CDR1 is PRHDT and CDR2 is FYEKMQ (reference sequence).

V and J are TRBV5-1 and TRBJ1-3; tentative D call: TRBD1 (5 bases). The V end lost 6 bases, the J end lost 4 bases, and 17 bases lay between the germline ends. The CDR3 sequence is 15 residues long. CDR1 and CDR2 from the germline V gene are SGHRS and YFSETQ. CDR3 residues: CASTSQGAFGNTIYF. In nucleotides, the CDR3 is TGCGCCAGCACCTCCCAGGGTGCCTTCGGAAACACCATATATTTT.

V usage is TRBV4-1 and J usage is TRBJ1-3; no firm D call. V lost 1 base and J 2 bases, leaving 15 bases between the germline ends. Germline-derived CDR1 and CDR2 are MGHRA and YSYEKL. The CDR3 has 17 amino acids. The CDR3 loop is CASSQVLLSSAGNTIYF. The DNA for the CDR3 is TGCGCCAGCAGCCAAGTTCTTCTAAGCTCTGCTGGAAACACCATATATTTT.

The rearrangement uses TRBV11-2 and TRBJ1-4, with 8 positions matching TRBD1. With V trimmed by 1 base and J by 8 bases, 3 bases remained unmatched. Germline values: CDR1 SGHAT, CDR2 FQNNGV. CDR3 length: 14 amino acids. The CDR3 reads CASSLARGLEKLFF. The CDR3 DNA reads as TGTGCCAGCAGCTTAGCCAGGGGGCTGGAAAAACTGTTTTTT.

The chain is built from TRBV5-1 and TRBJ2-7; 9 bases line up with TRBD1. Germline V gives CDR1 SGHRS, CDR2 YFSETQ. The ends lost 3 bases at V and 2 bases at J; junction bases unmatched: 3. The CDR3 loop spans 14 amino acids. Here the CDR3 DNA reads TGCGCCAGCAGCTCCGGGACAGGGACCTACGAGCAGTACTTC. Amino acid sequence: CASSSGTGTYEQYF.

This clone occurred once. The V and J genes are TRBV7-6 and TRBJ1-3; TRBD1 is a possible D gene (6 bases). The germline V gene encodes CDR1 SGHVS and CDR2 FNYEAQ. There are 15 residues in the CDR3. Trimming pared 0 bases from V and 4 bases from J, leaving 10 bases between. Here the CDR3 reads CASSLAQGPGNTIYF. CDR3 nucleotides: TGTGCCAGCAGCTTAGCGCAGGGGCCCGGAAACACCATATATTTT.

The V and J genes are TRBV6-1 and TRBJ2-7; 9 nucleotides align to TRBD2. Germline assignment: CDR1 MNHNS and CDR2 SASEGT. CDR3 length: 13 residues. Unmatched junction bases numbered 1, after V lost 1 base and J lost 6 bases. The CDR3 region is CASSEGGRVEQYF. The CDR3 nucleotides are TGTGCCAGCAGTGAAGGCGGGAGGGTCGAGCAGTACTTC.

A single count supports this clone. The chain joins TRBV27 to TRBJ1-2; TRBD1 might be the D (6 bases). CDR1 is MNHEY and CDR2 is SMNVEV in the germline V gene (reference sequence). CDR3 length: 15 amino acids. V was clipped by 1 base and J by 0 bases, with 9 bases between them. CDR3 in amino acids: CASSLFRGSNYGYTF. CDR3 sequence (DNA): TGTGCCAGCAGTTTATTCAGGGGCTCTAACTATGGCTACACCTTC.

The rearrangement uses TRBV4-1 and TRBJ2-1; the match to TRBD2 covers 11 bases. From germline, CDR1 is MGHRA and CDR2 YSYEKL. Unmatched junction bases numbered 11, after V lost 4 bases and J lost 0 bases. The CDR3 runs 19 residues. The DNA of the CDR3 is TGCGCCAGCAGCCCCCGGCTAGCGGGAGGACTCAACTCCTACAATGAGCAGTTCTTC. It specifies CASSPRLAGGLNSYNEQFF.

The rearrangement uses TRBV7-3 and TRBJ2-3, with D possibly being TRBD2 (6 bases). V was cut by 5 bases and J by 0 bases, with 9 bases left in between. The germline CDR1 and CDR2 sequences are SGHTA and FQGTGA. The CDR3 has 14 residues. CDR3 region: CASSPGLSTDTQYF. The CDR3 DNA sequence: TGTGCCAGCAGCCCGGGACTGAGCACAGATACGCAGTATTTT.

The chain joins TRBV4-1 to TRBJ1-1, with a possible D match to TRBD1 (6 bases). The CDR3 totals 13 residues. Trimming pared 0 bases from V and 4 bases from J, leaving 6 bases between. In germline, CDR1 is MGHRA, CDR2 YSYEKL. In DNA, the CDR3 is TGCGCCAGCAGCCAAGACAGGGGCACTGAAGCTTTCTTT. It encodes CASSQDRGTEAFF.

The genes are TRBV12-3 or TRBV12-4 and TRBJ1-2, with D uncertain. This CDR3 spans 12 amino acids. V lost 6 bases and J lost 7, with 12 bases in between. The CDR3 DNA sequence: TGTGCCAGCAGCTTTGAGGGATTTGGCTACACCTTC. Residues: CASSFEGFGYTF.

V is TRBV7-6 and J is TRBJ1-4; 8 bases are shared with TRBD1. Trimming at V came to 5 bases and at J to 2 bases, leaving 4 bases not matched to a gene. This CDR3 is built from 15 residues. Looked up from germline, CDR1 is SGHVS and CDR2 is FNYEAQ. CDR3 region: CASSTWDRTNEKLFF. For the CDR3, the DNA is TGTGCCAGCAGCACCTGGGACAGGACTAATGAAAAACTGTTTTTT.

The genes are TRBV5-4 and TRBJ1-6; 9 bases align to TRBD1. CDR3 length: 15 residues. The junction had 5 bases not matched to a gene; V was cut back by 1 base and J by 9 bases. Germline V lookup: CDR1 SGHNT, CDR2 YYREEE (reference sequence). In DNA, the CDR3 is TGTGCCAGCAGCTTGAGAGCGACAGGGGGTTCACCCCTCCACTTT. Residues: CASSLRATGGSPLHF.